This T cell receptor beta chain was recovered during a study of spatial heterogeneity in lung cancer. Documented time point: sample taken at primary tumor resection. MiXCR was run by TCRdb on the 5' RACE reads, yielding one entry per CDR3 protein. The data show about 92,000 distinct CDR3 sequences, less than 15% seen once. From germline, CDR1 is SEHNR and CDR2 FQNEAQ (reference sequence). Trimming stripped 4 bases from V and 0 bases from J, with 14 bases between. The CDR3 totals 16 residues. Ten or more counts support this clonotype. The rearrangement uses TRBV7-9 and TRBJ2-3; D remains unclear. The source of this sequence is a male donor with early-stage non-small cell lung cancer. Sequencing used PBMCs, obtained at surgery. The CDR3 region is CASSSAQSSSTDTQYF. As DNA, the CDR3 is TGTGCCAGCAGCTCCGCTCAGAGCTCTAGCACAGATACGCAGTATTTT. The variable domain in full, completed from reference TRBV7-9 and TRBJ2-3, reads DTGVSQNPRHKITKRGQNVTFRCDPISEHNRLYWYRQTLGQGPEFLTYFQNEAQLEKSRLLSDRFSAERPKGSFSTLEIQRTEQGDSAMYLCASSSAQSSSTDTQYFGPGTRLTVL.